The 17 T cell receptor beta chains below were found in one sample sequenced in a study of blood T cell repertoires in COVID-19. The assay was immunoSEQ multiplex PCR, and TCRdb's table has in-frame clones only and misses some. The table lists 50,000 to 60,000 clones, approximately 83% of them singletons. Sequenced: peripheral blood. The source of these receptors is a man in his forties or fifties with acute or convalescent COVID-19.

The rearrangement links TRBV5-1 to TRBJ1-2; 8 bases are a match to TRBD1. The CDR3 is 15 amino acids. CDR1 SGHRS and CDR2 YFSETQ come from the germline V gene. J lost 7 bases, V lost 0 bases, and 8 bases had no gene match. CDR3 nucleotides: TGCGCCAGCAGCTTGGGTCGCAGGGGGCGATCTGGCTACACCTTC. Translation: CASSLGRRGRSGYTF.

The chain recombines TRBV5-1 with TRBJ2-7; possibly TRBD1 for D (6 bases). With 4 bases removed from V and 7 bases from J, the gap between germline ends came to 21 bases. The length of the CDR3 is 15 residues. CDR1 and CDR2 (germline): SGHRS, YFSETQ. The DNA for the CDR3 is TGCGCCAGCAGCCCTACAGGACAGAATCGGGAAGAGCAGTACGTC. Translation: CASSPTGQNREEQYV.

The V gene is TRBV25-1, the J gene TRBJ2-3; weak D call: TRBD1 (5 bases). The germline gives CDR1 MGHDK, CDR2 SYGVNS. CDR3 length equals 15 residues. V dropped 4 bases and J dropped 3 bases, with 14 bases sitting between them. In DNA, the CDR3 is TGTGCCAGCAGTGCAGGTCACAGGTCGACAGATACGCAGTATTTT. Its translation is CASSAGHRSTDTQYF.

A few counts support this clone. The rearrangement joins TRBV3-1 (or the pseudogene TRBV3-2) to TRBJ1-2; 7 bases line up with TRBD1. Per the germline V gene, CDR1 is LGHDT and CDR2 is YNNKEL (reference sequence). The CDR3 runs to 14 residues. Trimming at V came to 5 bases and at J to 2 bases, leaving 5 bases not matched to a gene. The CDR3 sequence: CASSNRQGNYGYTF. The DNA of the CDR3 is TGTGCCAGCAGCAATCGACAGGGAAACTATGGCTACACCTTC.

V and J are TRBV7-2 and TRBJ1-4, with 10 bases identical to TRBD1. This CDR3 is 15 amino acids long. Germline V gene data show CDR1 as SGHTA and CDR2 as FQGNSA. V trimming: 5 bases; J trimming: 7 bases; junction bases outside the gene matches: 7. The CDR3: CASSLQTGGGEKLFF. The CDR3, as DNA: TGTGCCAGCAGCCTCCAGACAGGGGGCGGTGAAAAACTGTTTTTT.

The J gene is TRBJ1-1, the V gene TRBV5-1; 7 bases line up with TRBD1. CDR3 size: 16 residues. The germline V gene encodes CDR1 SGHRS and CDR2 YFSETQ. The V and J ends lost 0 bases and 7 bases, in that order; junction bases with no gene match: 12. CDR3 DNA sequence: TGCGCCAGCAGCTTGGGAGGGGCAGGGGGTATAAATGAAGCTTTCTTT. Residues: CASSLGGAGGINEAFF. Looking up the rest from reference TRBV5-1 and TRBJ1-1 gives the full variable domain: KAGVTQTPRYLIKTRGQQVTLSCSPISGHRSVSWYQQTPGQGLQFLFEYFSETQRNKGNFPGRFSGRQFSNSRSEMNVSTLELGDSALYLCASSLGGAGGINEAFFGQGTRLTVV.

The chain is built from TRBV6-5 and TRBJ2-3, with 9 bases matching TRBD1. The CDR3 sequence is 15 residues long. The germline V gene has CDR1 MNHEY and CDR2 SVGAGI. The V and J ends lost 10 bases and 5 bases, in that order; junction bases with no gene match: 13. Here the CDR3 reads CATRPGTGRGDTQYF. The CDR3 DNA sequence: TGTGCCACCAGGCCTGGGACAGGGCGTGGAGATACGCAGTATTTT.

The chain recombines TRBV5-1 with TRBJ2-7; D perhaps matches TRBD1 (6 bases). Trimming took off 0 bases at V and 2 bases at J, with 9 bases between the two ends. The CDR3 runs to 14 residues. The germline V gene encodes CDR1 SGHRS and CDR2 YFSETQ. The CDR3 nucleotides are TGCGCCAGCAGCTTGGGGACAGATACCTACGAGCAGTACTTC. Encoded protein: CASSLGTDTYEQYF.

CDR3 sequence (DNA): TGTGCCAGCAGCGCCAGGACAGCCAATTCACCCCTCCACTTT. Its translation: CASSARTANSPLHF. The chain joins TRBV2 to TRBJ1-6; maybe TRBD1 (6 bases). The germline gives CDR1 SNHLY, CDR2 FYNNEI. The V gene lost 6 bases and the J gene lost 7 bases, with 13 bases spanning the gap. The length of the CDR3 is 14 residues.

The rearrangement links TRBV3-1 (or the pseudogene TRBV3-2) to TRBJ1-2, with D unresolved. CDR3 length: 15 residues. The ends were cut back, 5 bases at V and 2 bases at J, with 15 bases in the middle. The germline V gene has CDR1 LGHDT and CDR2 YNNKEL (reference sequence). CDR3 amino acids: CASSSREYGNYGYTF. CDR3 DNA: TGTGCCAGCAGCTCCCGGGAGTACGGCAACTATGGCTACACCTTC.

The chain couples TRBV29-1 to TRBJ2-1; 7 positions match TRBD2. The length of the CDR3 is 14 residues. Germline V gene sequence: CDR1 SQVTM, CDR2 ANQGSEA. The V and J ends lost 5 bases and 6 bases, in that order; junction bases with no gene match: 10. CDR3 loop: CSVQSGTGGNEQFF. The CDR3 coding sequence is TGCAGCGTTCAAAGCGGGACGGGGGGCAATGAGCAGTTCTTC.

This clone appeared a few times. The rearrangement joins TRBV6-1 to TRBJ1-1; D may be TRBD1 (5 bases). Trimming took 3 bases from V and 1 from J, leaving 9 bases between them. Germline CDR1 MNHNS, CDR2 SASEGT. The CDR3 is made up of 14 amino acids. CDR3: CASSERTQNTEAFF. The CDR3 nucleotides read TGTGCCAGCAGTGAGAGGACACAGAACACTGAAGCTTTCTTT.

The gene calls are TRBV2 and TRBJ2-5; tentative D call: TRBD1 (6 bases). Germline V gives CDR1 SNHLY, CDR2 FYNNEI. The CDR3 has 16 amino acids. Trimming took off 3 bases at V and 1 base at J, with 15 bases between the two ends. The CDR3 DNA is TGTGCCAGCAGTGACCGGCAGGGGATAGTCCAAGAGACCCAGTACTTC. Protein product: CASSDRQGIVQETQYF.

The chain employs TRBV6-1 and TRBJ1-6; maybe TRBD1 (5 bases). V lost 1 base and J 3 bases, leaving 7 bases between the germline ends. The CDR3 covers 15 residues. Germline CDR1 MNHNS, CDR2 SASEGT. CDR3 protein: CASSEGQSYNSPLHF. DNA of the CDR3: TGTGCCAGCAGTGAAGGACAGAGCTATAATTCACCCCTCCACTTT.

The chain carries TRBV2 and TRBJ1-1; D possibly corresponds to TRBD1 (5 bases). The CDR3 has 14 residues. Germline V gene data show CDR1 as SNHLY and CDR2 as FYNNEI. V lost 2 bases to trimming and J lost 4 bases, with 11 bases between them. CDR3 sequence reads: CASSERGLGTEAFF. The CDR3 DNA reads as TGTGCCAGCAGTGAAAGGGGATTGGGCACTGAAGCTTTCTTT.

CDR3 sequence: CASSEAAGYSNQPQHF. DNA for the CDR3: TGTGCCAGCAGTGAAGCCGCAGGGTATAGCAATCAGCCCCAGCATTTT. The gene calls are TRBV2 and TRBJ1-5; D is possibly TRBD1 (5 bases). V shed 0 bases and J shed 0 bases, with 9 bases lying between them. There are 16 residues in the CDR3. CDR1 is SNHLY, CDR2 FYNNEI, per germline.

V gene TRBV5-4 combines with J gene TRBJ2-7; 12 bases agree with TRBD1. V gave up 4 bases and J gave up 5 bases; unmatched junction bases: 7. In germline, CDR1 is SGHNT, CDR2 YYREEE (reference sequence). The CDR3 totals 15 residues. The CDR3: CASSPGGQGAHEQYF. DNA for the CDR3: TGTGCCAGCAGCCCAGGGGGACAGGGGGCCCACGAGCAGTACTTC. The complete variable domain, with remaining parts taken from reference TRBV5-4 and TRBJ2-7, reads ETGVTQSPTHLIKTRGQQVTLRCSSQSGHNTVSWYQQALGQGPQFIFQYYREEENGRGNFPPRFSGLQFPNYSSELNVNALELDDSALYLCASSPGGQGAHEQYFGPGTRLTVT.